A selection of T cell receptor beta chains follows, all from one sample in a study of blood T cell repertoires in COVID-19. Measured with immunoSEQ multiplex PCR; TCRdb has only the in-frame clones, and not every one. The sample gives 150,000 to 200,000 clones, about 88% of which show up once; about 0.8% is in the top ten. Sequences were obtained from PBMCs or T cells enriched from blood (not recorded which). The receptors originated from a woman younger than 30 who had recovered from COVID-19. CDR3s include the opening cysteine and the closing phenylalanine or tryptophan. The D gene is left open where the match is weak.

>-|TRBV7-6|TRBJ2-7
CASSQGAGVRHGYEQYF
TGTGCCAGCAGTCAAGGAGCCGGAGTACGCCACGGATACGAGCAGTACTTC
>-|TRBV27|TRBJ2-3
CASSFSGYTQYF
TGTGCCAGCAGTTTTTCCGGGTATACGCAGTATTTT
>-|TRBV7-6|TRBJ2-2
CASSSSSGELFF
TGTGCCAGCAGCTCGTCGTCCGGGGAGCTGTTTTTT
>TRBD2|TRBV7-8|TRBJ2-1
CASSLVRLAGSYNEQFF
TGTGCCAGCAGCTTAGTTCGACTAGCGGGATCATACAATGAGCAGTTCTTC
>TRBD2|TRBV29-1|TRBJ2-1
CSAGIGASGWGGEQFF
TGCAGCGCCGGAATAGGGGCTAGCGGGTGGGGAGGTGAGCAGTTCTTC
>TRBD1|TRBV25-1|TRBJ1-4
CASSDFSRTGFNEKLFF
TGTGCCAGCAGTGATTTTTCACGGACAGGGTTTAATGAAAAACTGTTTTTT
>TRBD2|TRBV6-5|TRBJ2-7
CASSQSSGLYEQYF
TGTGCCAGCAGCCAATCTAGCGGCCTGTACGAGCAGTACTTC
>-|TRBV5-4|TRBJ2-7
CASSRRDRSYEQYF
TGTGCCAGCAGCCGGAGGGACAGATCCTACGAGCAGTACTTC
>TRBD2|TRBV6-5|TRBJ2-3
CASSFGGRGTDTQYF
TGTGCCAGCAGTTTTGGAGGGAGGGGCACAGATACGCAGTATTTT
>TRBD2|TRBV25-1|TRBJ2-1
CASSAGGGPHNEQFF
TGTGCCAGCAGTGCTGGGGGAGGGCCCCACAATGAGCAGTTCTTC
>-|TRBV4-3|TRBJ2-3
CASSQDDRLYTDTQYF
TGCGCCAGCAGCCAAGATGACAGGCTTTACACAGATACGCAGTATTTT
>TRBD1|TRBV19|TRBJ1-1
CASSAWDSRYMNTEAFF
TGTGCCAGTAGTGCATGGGACAGCCGATACATGAACACTGAAGCTTTCTTT
>-|TRBV30|TRBJ2-7
CAWSGRAAQAAYEQYF
TGTGCCTGGAGTGGAAGAGCCGCACAGGCTGCCTACGAGCAGTACTTC
>TRBD1|TRBV7-2|TRBJ2-7
CASSLRSGQGGHEQYF
TGTGCCAGCAGCTTAAGATCCGGACAGGGTGGACACGAGCAGTACTTC
>-|TRBV18|TRBJ2-5
CASSPYEAQRETQYF
TGTGCCAGCTCTCCTTATGAGGCCCAACGGGAGACCCAGTACTTC